A selection of T cell receptor beta chains follows, all from one sample in a study of control samples from healthy donors and cancer patients. The method was immunoSEQ multiplex PCR; TCRdb's version includes in-frame clones alone and lacks a portion of them. The sample shows tens of thousands of clones, 94% of them seen only once. The sequenced sample was blood. All receptors come from a man aged 25-45 years in good health. Each CDR3 is given without its conserved first and last residue. Fields, in order: V gene, clone size, J gene, CDR3 protein. Clone size is given for some rows only: seen once, a few or many times, or a class if the clone is expanded.

>TRBV19|NA|TRBJ1-5
ASRRGNQPQH
>TRBV7-6|NA|TRBJ1-6
ASSLNSLYNSPLH
>TRBV5-1|NA|TRBJ2-1
ASSLERGPHNEQF
>TRBV7-3|NA|TRBJ1-2
ASRGVLDRVYGYT
>TRBV10-3|NA|TRBJ2-1
AISEARAEQF
>TRBV4-1|NA|TRBJ1-4
ASSQDSGIYGGLF
>TRBV2|few|TRBJ1-2
ASRPFKAHYGYT
>TRBV6-6|NA|TRBJ2-1
ASSYSDGVREQF
>TRBV5-6|once|TRBJ2-7
ASQPRGPYEQY
>TRBV28|NA|TRBJ2-7
ASSPIGLAGALSRTYEQY
>TRBV27|NA|TRBJ2-7
ASLGGDSYEQY
>TRBV10-2|NA|TRBJ2-1
ASIELLAGSSYNEQF
>TRBV6-1|NA|TRBJ1-3
ASSKGQGALGNTIY
>TRBV6-1|NA|TRBJ1-2
ASSDPGQPYGYT
>TRBV19|NA|TRBJ1-2
ASKRDTLGYT
>TRBV10-1|once|TRBJ1-4
ASINPQSGIGEKLF
>TRBV6-6|once|TRBJ1-4
AGGGQGPNEKLF
>TRBV2|NA|TRBJ1-6
ASRRDYNSPLH
>TRBV28|NA|TRBJ2-2
ASRAGQNVYGELF
>TRBV12-3/TRBV12-4|NA|TRBJ2-1
ASSLGKYNEQF
>TRBV3-1/TRBV3-2|once|TRBJ2-1
ASSQVGGGTYNEQF
>TRBV7-9|NA|TRBJ2-7
ASSPQGQLVYEQY
>TRBV5-6|once|TRBJ2-1
ASSKDRALAFSFYNEQF
>TRBV7-8|NA|TRBJ2-5
ALSAGGSQETQY
>TRBV27|NA|TRBJ2-7
ASSLGDRSYEQY
>TRBV28|NA|TRBJ2-2
ASSTAGTGNTGELF
>TRBV9|NA|TRBJ1-6
ASSVGTGYNSPLH
>TRBV19|NA|TRBJ1-4
ASSVPGVEKLF
>TRBV7-2|NA|TRBJ1-2
ASSLRQGGDYGYT
>TRBV30|NA|TRBJ1-2
AWSQGAITGYT
>TRBV24-1|NA|TRBJ2-1
ATSEYHRGTYNEQF
>TRBV10-3|NA|TRBJ1-2
AIRGQGTVYGYT
>TRBV23-1|NA|TRBJ2-2
AKGYANTGELF
>TRBV19|NA|TRBJ2-1
ASSTGWGPRNEQF
>TRBV7-2|NA|TRBJ1-5
ASSLWGSSTYSNQPQH